Following are 20 T cell receptor beta chains from one sample sequenced in a study of patients with pleural tuberculosis. TCRdb ran MiXCR on the reads and lists one entry per CDR3 protein. The table has just under 30,000 distinct CDR3 sequences, 15% to 20% seen once. The material sequenced was peripheral blood. Source of these receptors: a human donor with pleural tuberculosis.

This clonotype was picked up many times. This sequence joins TRBV30 and TRBJ2-3; TRBD1 agrees at 8 bases. The CDR3 consists of 14 residues. Germline CDR1 is GTSNPN and CDR2 is SVGIG (reference sequence). With V trimmed by 3 bases and J by 1 base, 3 bases remained unmatched. The CDR3 DNA is TGTGCCTGGAGATGGGGACAGGGCACAGATACGCAGTATTTT. Protein product: CAWRWGQGTDTQYF.

This clonotype was seen at least ten times. This chain uses TRBV6-1 with TRBJ2-3; D is undetermined. Trimming stripped 4 bases from V and 2 bases from J, with 7 bases between. The CDR3 extends over 13 amino acids. Per germline, CDR1 MNHNS and CDR2 SASEGT. CDR3 DNA sequence: TGTGCCAGCAGTGGCTTATACACAGATACGCAGTATTTT. Its translation is CASSGLYTDTQYF.

This clonotype was picked up many times. The chain combines TRBV5-4 with TRBJ2-5; unclear D gene. Germline lookup yields CDR1 SGHNT and CDR2 YYREEE (reference sequence). The ends were cut back, 5 bases at V and 5 bases at J, with 13 bases in the middle. The CDR3 is 13 residues long. CDR3 sequence (DNA): TGTGCCAGCAGTGGACCCCAGTCGGAGACCCAGTACTTC. Its protein is CASSGPQSETQYF.

There are many counts of this clonotype. In DNA form, the CDR3 reads TGTGCCAGCAGCATCCCTAGACAGGGTCCCGGGGAGCTGTTTTTT. Its translation: CASSIPRQGPGELFF. The chain recombines TRBV11-2 with TRBJ2-2; 7 nucleotides match TRBD1. The CDR3 contains 15 residues. J lost 6 bases, V lost 5 bases, and 9 bases had no gene match. From germline, CDR1 is SGHAT and CDR2 FQNNGV.

This clonotype was seen repeatedly, ten times or more. V and J are TRBV10-2 and TRBJ2-3; D gene uncertain. Per germline, CDR1 WSHSY and CDR2 SAAADI. With 7 bases removed from V and 1 base from J, the gap between germline ends came to 9 bases. The CDR3 consists of 13 residues. CDR3 sequence: CASTTDGTDTQYF. CDR3 sequence (DNA): TGCGCCAGCACGACTGACGGCACAGATACGCAGTATTTT.

This clonotype has a count of ten or more. The chain has TRBV12-3 or TRBV12-4 and TRBJ1-5; weak D call: TRBD1 (5 bases). V lost 6 bases and J 4 bases, leaving 19 bases between the germline ends. This CDR3 comprises 16 residues. The CDR3 sequence: CASSPVTGRGNQPQHF. In nucleotides, the CDR3 is TGTGCCAGCAGCCCCGTCACTGGACGGGGGAATCAGCCCCAGCATTTT.

About this clonotype: One base away lies a much larger clone, so this may be a sequencing read error. The chain is built from TRBV18 and TRBJ1-6, with a possible D match to TRBD1 (5 bases). In germline, CDR1 is KGHSH, CDR2 LQKENI. The CDR3 consists of 16 residues. As DNA, the CDR3 is TGTGCCAGCTCACCAACAGACAGAATCTATAATTTACCCCTCCACTTT. Translation gives CASSPTDRIYNLPLHF.

This clonotype was seen many times. J is TRBJ2-3 and V is TRBV29-1; D is unresolved. The CDR3 runs to 11 residues. CDR1 and CDR2 from the germline V gene are SQVTM and ANQGSEA. V was cut by 8 bases and J by 0 bases, with 6 bases left in between. In nucleotides, the CDR3 is TGCAGCTTGAGGAGCACAGATACGCAGTATTTT. Protein: CSLRSTDTQYF.

By sample share, this clonotype is medium-sized (0.01 to 0.1%). The chain carries TRBV28 and TRBJ1-5; D is unresolved. Deletions cut 6 bases from V and 1 base from J, with 13 bases between. This CDR3 has 15 residues. From germline, CDR1 is MDHEN and CDR2 SYDVKM. CDR3 sequence (DNA): TGTGCCAGCAGCCCGGGCGTCGGGAGCAATCAGCCCCAGCATTTT. Translating it yields CASSPGVGSNQPQHF.

This clonotype was counted many times. This chain joins TRBV7-6 and TRBJ1-6; D is perhaps TRBD1 (6 bases). The CDR3 is 15 residues long. V lost 5 bases, J lost 7 bases, and 15 bases lay in between. Per the germline V gene, CDR1 is SGHVS and CDR2 is FNYEAQ. CDR3 coding DNA: TGTGCCAGCAGCCCGGAACAGGGTTGGAATTCACCCCTCCACTTT. Translation: CASSPEQGWNSPLHF.

The chain joins TRBV4-1 to TRBJ2-7; 7 bases fit TRBD1. CDR3 length: 15 amino acids. Losses at the gene ends were 6 bases for V and 3 bases for J; bases not matched to a gene: 11. Germline loops: CDR1 MGHRA, CDR2 YSYEKL. The DNA of the CDR3 is TGCGCCAGCAGGCCCGCCGGACAGGAACGCTACGAGCAGTACTTC. This translates into CASRPAGQERYEQYF.

This clonotype was found many times. The V and J genes are TRBV24-1 and TRBJ1-2; maybe TRBD1 (5 bases). Germline V CDR1 and CDR2: KGHDR, SFDVKD. V was cut by 3 bases and J by 7 bases, with 11 bases left in between. The CDR3 has 13 amino acids. The CDR3 here is CATSDPWGCGYTF. The CDR3 DNA sequence: TGTGCCACCAGTGATCCCTGGGGGTGTGGCTACACCTTC.

This clonotype is classed as medium-sized. This chain uses TRBV20-1 with TRBJ1-1; 7 bases line up with TRBD1. CDR1 DFQATT and CDR2 SNEGSKA come from the germline V gene (reference sequence). There are 13 residues in the CDR3. The V segment lost 3 bases and the J segment 6 bases; nucleotides outside the gene matches: 7. The CDR3 here is CSASKQGLAEAFF. CDR3 bases: TGCAGTGCTAGCAAACAGGGGTTGGCTGAAGCTTTCTTT.

A few counts support this clonotype. A much more abundant neighbour one base away suggests this may be a read error. The chain employs TRBV12-3 or TRBV12-4 and TRBJ1-3, with unresolved D. This CDR3 has 13 residues. This chain's CDR3 is CASSADSGSTIYF. CDR3 nucleotides: TGTGCCAGCAGTGCGGACTCTGGAAGCACCATATATTTT.

This clonotype is medium-sized in the sample. V is TRBV28 and J is TRBJ1-4; D perhaps matches TRBD1 (5 bases). CDR1 MDHEN and CDR2 SYDVKM come from the germline V gene. With 3 bases removed from V and 8 bases from J, the gap between germline ends came to 13 bases. CDR3 length: 14 amino acids. This CDR3 reads CASSLPGVQEKLFF. The CDR3 DNA reads as TGTGCCAGCAGTTTGCCGGGGGTGCAGGAAAAACTGTTTTTT.

There are many counts of this clonotype. The rearrangement links TRBV6-1 to TRBJ2-2; D is unclear. Trimming took off 5 bases at V and 4 bases at J, with 5 bases between the two ends. This CDR3 is built from 12 residues. The germline V gene has CDR1 MNHNS and CDR2 SASEGT. This chain's CDR3 is CASSILTGELFF. In DNA form, the CDR3 reads TGTGCCAGCAGTATCCTCACCGGGGAGCTGTTTTTT.

This clonotype was counted many times. The chain couples TRBV4-1 to TRBJ1-2; no definite D call. The ends were cut back, 0 bases at V and 4 bases at J, with 24 bases in the middle. CDR3 length equals 19 residues. Germline-derived CDR1 and CDR2 are MGHRA and YSYEKL. The CDR3 nucleotides are TGCGCCAGCAGCCAAGATTCTCCAAAACTCCGGGCCCCGTCCTATGGCTACACCTTC. This sequence encodes CASSQDSPKLRAPSYGYTF.

In this sample, this clonotype turned up many times. The chain employs TRBV20-1 and TRBJ2-7; 9 nucleotides agree with TRBD2. This CDR3 has 15 residues. With V trimmed by 0 bases and J by 2 bases, 5 bases remained unmatched. Germline assignment: CDR1 DFQATT and CDR2 SNEGSKA (reference sequence). The CDR3, as DNA: TGCAGTGCTAGAGAGGCTAGCGGGGTGACCTACGAGCAGTACTTC. The encoded protein is CSAREASGVTYEQYF.

This clonotype was counted a few times. The rearrangement uses TRBV11-2 and TRBJ2-1; 7 bases match TRBD2. After removal of 5 bases from V and 2 bases from J, the junction contained 12 bases not matched to a gene. Germline CDR1 SGHAT, CDR2 FQNNGV. This CDR3 region has 17 residues. This chain's CDR3 is CASSPLAADHPYNEQFF. The CDR3 DNA sequence: TGTGCCAGCAGCCCCCTAGCGGCCGACCATCCCTACAATGAGCAGTTCTTC.

This clonotype was recorded at least ten times. The chain links TRBV4-2 to TRBJ1-6; the D is unclear. V was pared by 0 bases and J by 2 bases, with 5 bases between. There are 15 residues in the CDR3. CDR1 and CDR2 from the germline V gene are LGHNA and YNFKEQ. The CDR3 DNA reads as TGTGCCAGCAGCCAAGACAGCGCCTATAATTCACCCCTCCACTTT. This encodes CASSQDSAYNSPLHF.